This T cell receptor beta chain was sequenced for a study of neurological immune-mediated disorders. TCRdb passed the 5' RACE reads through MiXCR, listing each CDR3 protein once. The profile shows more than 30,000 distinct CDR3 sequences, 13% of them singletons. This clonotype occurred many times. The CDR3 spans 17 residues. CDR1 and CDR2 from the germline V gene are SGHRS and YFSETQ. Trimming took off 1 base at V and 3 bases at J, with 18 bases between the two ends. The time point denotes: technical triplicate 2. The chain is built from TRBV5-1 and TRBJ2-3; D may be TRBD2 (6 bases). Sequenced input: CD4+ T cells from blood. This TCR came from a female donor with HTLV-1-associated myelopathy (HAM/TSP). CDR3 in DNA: TGCGCCAGCAGCTTGACGAGCGCGGGACGCGGTACAGATACGCAGTATTTT. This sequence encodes CASSLTSAGRGTDTQYF. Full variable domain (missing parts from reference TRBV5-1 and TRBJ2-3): KAGVTQTPRYLIKTRGQQVTLSCSPISGHRSVSWYQQTPGQGLQFLFEYFSETQRNKGNFPGRFSGRQFSNSRSEMNVSTLELGDSALYLCASSLTSAGRGTDTQYFGPGTRLTVL.